This T cell receptor (beta chain) was retrieved from a study of blood T cell repertoires in COVID-19. As for the study in general: Samples representing acute and convalescent COVID-19 were sourced from the United States, Italy and Spain.

TCRdb's table, derived via immunoSEQ multiplex PCR, lists solely in-frame clones and lacks some. Of about 190,000 clones listed, more than 75% were seen once; the top ten hold under 5%. V dropped 5 bases and J dropped 8 bases, with 16 bases sitting between them. The CDR3 sequence is 15 residues long. Germline assignment: CDR1 LNHNV and CDR2 YYDKDF (reference sequence). Sequenced sample: peripheral blood. The receptor comes from a human donor in a cohort sampled during active COVID-19. The chain is built from TRBV15 and TRBJ1-6; D remains ambiguous. CDR3 region: CATSRFRLPHSPLHF. CDR3 in DNA: TGTGCCACCAGCCGCTTCAGGCTTCCTCATTCACCCCTCCACTTT.